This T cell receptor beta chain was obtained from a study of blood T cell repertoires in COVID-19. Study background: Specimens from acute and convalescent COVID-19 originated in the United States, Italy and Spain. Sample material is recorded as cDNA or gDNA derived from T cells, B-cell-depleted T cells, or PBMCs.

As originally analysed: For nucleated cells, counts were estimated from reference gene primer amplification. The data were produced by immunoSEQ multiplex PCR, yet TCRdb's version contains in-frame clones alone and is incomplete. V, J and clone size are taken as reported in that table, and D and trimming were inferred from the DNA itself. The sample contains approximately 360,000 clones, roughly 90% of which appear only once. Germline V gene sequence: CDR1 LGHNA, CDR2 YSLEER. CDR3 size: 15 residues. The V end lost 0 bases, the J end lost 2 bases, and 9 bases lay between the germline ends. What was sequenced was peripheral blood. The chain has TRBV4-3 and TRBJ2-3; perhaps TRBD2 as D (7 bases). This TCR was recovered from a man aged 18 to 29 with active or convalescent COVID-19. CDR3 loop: CASSQEGGATDTQYF. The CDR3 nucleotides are TGCGCCAGCAGCCAAGAGGGGGGGGCCACAGATACGCAGTATTTT.